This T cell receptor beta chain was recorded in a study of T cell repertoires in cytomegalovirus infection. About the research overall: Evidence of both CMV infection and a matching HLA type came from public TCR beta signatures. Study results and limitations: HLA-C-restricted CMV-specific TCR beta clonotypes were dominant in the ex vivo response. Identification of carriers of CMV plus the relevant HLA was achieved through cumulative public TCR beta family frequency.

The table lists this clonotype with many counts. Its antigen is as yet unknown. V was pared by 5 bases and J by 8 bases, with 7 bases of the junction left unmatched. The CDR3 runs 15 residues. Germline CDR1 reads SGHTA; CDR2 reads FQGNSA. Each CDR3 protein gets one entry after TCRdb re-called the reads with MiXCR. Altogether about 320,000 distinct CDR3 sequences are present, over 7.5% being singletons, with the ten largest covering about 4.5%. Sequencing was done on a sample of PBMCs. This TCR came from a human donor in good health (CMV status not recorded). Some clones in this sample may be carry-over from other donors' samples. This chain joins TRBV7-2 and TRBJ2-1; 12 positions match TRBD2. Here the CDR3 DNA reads TGTGCCAGCAGCGTCCTAGCGGGGGGGCCTGATGAGCAGTTCTTC. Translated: CASSVLAGGPDEQFF.